These T cell receptor beta chains were read from a single sample in a study of PD-1 blockade in classical Hodgkin lymphoma. Assay: immunoSEQ multiplex PCR; the TCRdb copy retains only in-frame clones and omits some. Counted here are some 31,000 clones, around 70% occurring once; the ten biggest clones make up roughly 3%. The sequences come from peripheral blood mononuclear cells (PBMCs), collected before the second cycle of nivolumab. These receptor sequences come from a human donor with classical Hodgkin lymphoma. CDR3s include the opening cysteine and the closing phenylalanine or tryptophan. D genes are given only for firm matches. A row's size may be missing; if present it is once, few, many or a size class.

D gene: .; J gene: TRBJ2-3; clone size: .; V gene: TRBV11-1; CDR3 protein: CASSLGSTDTQYF; CDR3 DNA: TGTGCCAGCAGCTTGGGCAGCACAGATACGCAGTATTTT
D gene: .; J gene: TRBJ1-2; clone size: once; V gene: TRBV7-2; CDR3 protein: CASSSAGGYNYGYTF; CDR3 DNA: TGTGCCAGCAGCTCCGCGGGGGGCTACAACTATGGCTACACCTTC
D gene: .; J gene: TRBJ2-3; clone size: .; V gene: TRBV4-1; CDR3 protein: CASSPRKDTQYF; CDR3 DNA: TGCGCCAGCAGCCCGCGGAAAGATACGCAGTATTTT
D gene: .; J gene: TRBJ2-3; clone size: few; V gene: TRBV4-3; CDR3 protein: CASSQDERGSQYF; CDR3 DNA: TGCGCCAGCAGCCAAGATGAGAGGGGTTCACAGTATTTT
D gene: TRBD2; J gene: TRBJ2-7; clone size: .; V gene: TRBV13; CDR3 protein: CASSFLGGSGGYEQYF; CDR3 DNA: TGTGCCAGCAGCTTCCTCGGAGGTAGCGGGGGTTACGAGCAGTACTTC
D gene: .; J gene: TRBJ2-3; clone size: .; V gene: TRBV5-1; CDR3 protein: CASSLAADTDTQYF; CDR3 DNA: TGCGCCAGCAGCTTGGCGGCAGACACAGATACGCAGTATTTT
D gene: .; J gene: TRBJ2-7; clone size: few; V gene: TRBV6-5; CDR3 protein: CASSYFAGGSSYEQYF; CDR3 DNA: TGTGCCAGCAGTTACTTCGCCGGAGGGAGCTCCTACGAGCAGTACTTC
D gene: TRBD1; J gene: TRBJ1-5; clone size: few; V gene: TRBV2; CDR3 protein: CATSLDRRKNQPQHF; CDR3 DNA: TGTGCCACCTCCCTGGACAGGAGGAAGAATCAGCCCCAGCATTTT
D gene: TRBD1; J gene: TRBJ2-7; clone size: .; V gene: TRBV28; CDR3 protein: CASSLPPGQSYEQYF; CDR3 DNA: TGTGCCAGCAGTTTACCCCCGGGACAGAGCTACGAGCAGTACTTC
D gene: .; J gene: TRBJ2-2; clone size: .; V gene: TRBV4-1; CDR3 protein: CASSQIMNTGELFF; CDR3 DNA: TGCGCCAGCAGCCAGATAATGAACACCGGGGAGCTGTTTTTT
D gene: .; J gene: TRBJ2-3; clone size: .; V gene: TRBV11-2; CDR3 protein: CASSFWGGEDTQYF; CDR3 DNA: TGTGCCAGCAGCTTCTGGGGCGGGGAGGATACGCAGTATTTT
D gene: .; J gene: TRBJ2-5; clone size: .; V gene: TRBV4-2; CDR3 protein: CASSQEVSTAGETQYF; CDR3 DNA: TGTGCCAGCAGCCAAGAGGTTAGCACAGCGGGCGAGACCCAGTACTTC
D gene: TRBD2; J gene: TRBJ2-7; clone size: few; V gene: TRBV28; CDR3 protein: CASSLSTSGDTYEQYF; CDR3 DNA: TGTGCCAGCAGTTTATCTACTAGCGGGGATACGTACGAGCAGTACTTC
D gene: .; J gene: TRBJ1-2; clone size: .; V gene: TRBV5-1; CDR3 protein: CASREQGSRYGYTF; CDR3 DNA: TGCGCCAGCAGGGAACAGGGATCTCGGTATGGCTACACCTTC
D gene: .; J gene: TRBJ2-1; clone size: .; V gene: TRBV7-9; CDR3 protein: CASSLVRSENEQFF; CDR3 DNA: TGTGCCAGCAGCTTAGTTCGGTCAGAAAATGAGCAGTTCTTC
D gene: .; J gene: TRBJ2-2; clone size: once; V gene: TRBV4-2; CDR3 protein: CASSQARSGELFF; CDR3 DNA: TGTGCCAGCAGCCAAGCAAGGTCCGGGGAGCTGTTTTTT
D gene: TRBD2; J gene: TRBJ2-2; clone size: .; V gene: TRBV7-9; CDR3 protein: CASTGLAGNTGELFF; CDR3 DNA: TGTGCCAGCACCGGACTAGCGGGGAACACCGGGGAGCTGTTTTTT
D gene: .; J gene: TRBJ2-7; clone size: .; V gene: TRBV29-1; CDR3 protein: CSAKDGQKYEQYF; CDR3 DNA: TGCAGCGCCAAAGATGGACAGAAATACGAGCAGTACTTC
D gene: TRBD1; J gene: TRBJ2-3; clone size: .; V gene: TRBV5-1; CDR3 protein: CASSISGTGATDTQYF; CDR3 DNA: TGCGCCAGCAGCATATCCGGGACAGGGGCCACAGATACGCAGTATTTT
D gene: .; J gene: TRBJ2-7; clone size: few; V gene: TRBV7-8; CDR3 protein: CASSLDVRDSHVRLRDEQYF; CDR3 DNA: TGTGCCAGCAGCCTGGACGTCCGGGACTCCCATGTTAGGTTGCGGGACGAGCAGTACTTC
D gene: .; J gene: TRBJ1-2; clone size: .; V gene: TRBV9; CDR3 protein: CASSVGGGDGYTF; CDR3 DNA: TGTGCCAGCAGCGTAGGGGGTGGGGATGGCTACACCTTC
D gene: .; J gene: TRBJ2-7; clone size: .; V gene: TRBV11-2; CDR3 protein: CASSPPLPEQYF; CDR3 DNA: TGTGCCAGCAGCCCCCCTCTGCCCGAGCAGTACTTC
D gene: .; J gene: TRBJ1-6; clone size: .; V gene: TRBV6-4; CDR3 protein: CASSPPSWTTPLHF; CDR3 DNA: TGTGCCAGCTCGCCCCCTTCATGGACGACACCCCTCCACTTT
D gene: .; J gene: TRBJ1-4; clone size: .; V gene: TRBV28; CDR3 protein: CASSLGGGTNEKLFF; CDR3 DNA: TGTGCCAGCAGTTTGGGGGGGGGAACTAATGAAAAACTGTTTTTT
D gene: .; J gene: TRBJ1-2; clone size: .; V gene: TRBV28; CDR3 protein: CASSLRGDRGYTF; CDR3 DNA: TGTGCCAGCAGTTTAAGGGGGGATCGGGGCTACACCTTC
D gene: .; J gene: TRBJ1-6; clone size: .; V gene: TRBV19; CDR3 protein: CASRPGGGSPLHF; CDR3 DNA: TGTGCCAGTAGACCCGGCGGGGGATCACCCCTCCACTTT
D gene: .; J gene: TRBJ1-2; clone size: .; V gene: TRBV5-4; CDR3 protein: CASSLAMGGYTF; CDR3 DNA: TGTGCCAGCAGCTTGGCTATGGGGGGCTACACCTTC
D gene: .; J gene: TRBJ2-7; clone size: few; V gene: TRBV6-5; CDR3 protein: CASTADGSYEQYF; CDR3 DNA: TGTGCCAGCACCGCGGACGGGTCCTACGAGCAGTACTTC
D gene: .; J gene: TRBJ2-1; clone size: .; V gene: TRBV15; CDR3 protein: CATSGNPYNEQFF; CDR3 DNA: TGTGCCACCAGCGGTAACCCCTACAATGAGCAGTTCTTC
D gene: .; J gene: TRBJ2-5; clone size: .; V gene: TRBV19; CDR3 protein: CASSTGEETQYF; CDR3 DNA: TGTGCCAGTAGTACAGGGGAAGAGACCCAGTACTTC
D gene: .; J gene: TRBJ1-1; clone size: .; V gene: TRBV6-6; CDR3 protein: CASGGNTEAFF; CDR3 DNA: TGTGCCAGCGGGGGGAACACTGAAGCTTTCTTT
D gene: .; J gene: TRBJ1-1; clone size: .; V gene: TRBV4-2; CDR3 protein: CASSQPSLEGRSAFF; CDR3 DNA: TGTGCCAGCAGCCAACCCTCCCTGGAGGGTCGTTCGGCTTTCTTT
D gene: .; J gene: TRBJ1-5; clone size: .; V gene: TRBV9; CDR3 protein: CASSEGRNNQPQHF; CDR3 DNA: TGTGCCAGCAGCGAGGGCAGGAACAATCAGCCCCAGCATTTT
D gene: TRBD1; J gene: TRBJ1-1; clone size: few; V gene: TRBV30; CDR3 protein: CATDRSNLLNTEAFF; CDR3 DNA: TGTGCTACGGACAGGTCAAACCTCTTGAACACTGAAGCTTTCTTT
D gene: .; J gene: TRBJ1-1; clone size: .; V gene: TRBV30; CDR3 protein: CAWSWELNTEAFF; CDR3 DNA: TGTGCCTGGAGTTGGGAGTTGAACACTGAAGCTTTCTTT
D gene: TRBD1; J gene: TRBJ2-3; clone size: .; V gene: TRBV28; CDR3 protein: CASSSSGTGMADTQYF; CDR3 DNA: TGTGCCAGCAGTTCTTCCGGGACAGGGATGGCAGATACGCAGTATTTT
D gene: TRBD1; J gene: TRBJ1-4; clone size: few; V gene: TRBV9; CDR3 protein: CASSVGDGFGTGGRLALNEKLFF; CDR3 DNA: TGTGCCAGCAGCGTGGGTGACGGTTTCGGGACAGGGGGCCGGTTGGCGCTTAATGAAAAACTGTTTTTT
D gene: .; J gene: TRBJ1-6; clone size: .; V gene: TRBV7-9; CDR3 protein: CASSLSNSPLHF; CDR3 DNA: TGTGCCAGCAGCTTATCCAATTCACCCCTCCACTTT
D gene: .; J gene: TRBJ2-3; clone size: .; V gene: TRBV11-1; CDR3 protein: CASSLTRTPDTQYF; CDR3 DNA: TGTGCCAGCAGCCTTACTAGGACCCCAGATACGCAGTATTTT
D gene: .; J gene: TRBJ2-1; clone size: .; V gene: TRBV30; CDR3 protein: CAWSLGDWANEQFF; CDR3 DNA: TGTGCCTGGAGCCTGGGGGATTGGGCTAATGAGCAGTTCTTC
D gene: .; J gene: TRBJ1-5; clone size: .; V gene: TRBV19; CDR3 protein: CASSMGYVYQPQHF; CDR3 DNA: TGTGCCAGTAGTATGGGATACGTCTATCAGCCCCAGCATTTT
D gene: .; J gene: TRBJ2-1; clone size: .; V gene: TRBV2; CDR3 protein: CASQAGSYNEQFF; CDR3 DNA: TGTGCCAGCCAGGCCGGCTCCTACAATGAGCAGTTCTTC
D gene: TRBD1; J gene: TRBJ2-7; clone size: .; V gene: TRBV19; CDR3 protein: CASSTGTVDYEQYF; CDR3 DNA: TGTGCCAGTAGTACCGGGACAGTGGACTACGAGCAGTACTTC
D gene: .; J gene: TRBJ1-4; clone size: .; V gene: TRBV27; CDR3 protein: CASSPTGAHEKLFF; CDR3 DNA: TGTGCCAGCAGCCCGACGGGGGCCCATGAAAAACTGTTTTTT
D gene: TRBD1; J gene: TRBJ2-3; clone size: .; V gene: TRBV6-6; CDR3 protein: CASSYEGARRTDTQYF; CDR3 DNA: TGTGCCAGCAGTTACGAGGGGGCGCGTCGAACAGATACGCAGTATTTT
D gene: .; J gene: TRBJ2-6; clone size: .; V gene: TRBV6-5; CDR3 protein: CASSYSPGANVLTF; CDR3 DNA: TGTGCCAGCAGTTACTCTCCTGGGGCCAACGTCCTGACTTTC
D gene: .; J gene: TRBJ2-7; clone size: .; V gene: TRBV30; CDR3 protein: CAWSGPGWEQYF; CDR3 DNA: TGTGCCTGGAGTGGGCCGGGATGGGAGCAGTACTTC